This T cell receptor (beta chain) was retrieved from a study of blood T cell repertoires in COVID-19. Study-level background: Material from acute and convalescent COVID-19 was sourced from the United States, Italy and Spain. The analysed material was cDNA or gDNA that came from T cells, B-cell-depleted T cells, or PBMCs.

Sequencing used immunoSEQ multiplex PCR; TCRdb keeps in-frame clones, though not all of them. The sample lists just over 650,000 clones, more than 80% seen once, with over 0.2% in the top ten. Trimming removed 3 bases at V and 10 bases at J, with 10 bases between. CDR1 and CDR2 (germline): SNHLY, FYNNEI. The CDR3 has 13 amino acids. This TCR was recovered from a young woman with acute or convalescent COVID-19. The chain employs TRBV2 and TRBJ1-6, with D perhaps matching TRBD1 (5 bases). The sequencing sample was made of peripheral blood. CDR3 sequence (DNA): TGTGCCAGCAGTGACAGGGCGGAATCACCCCTCCACTTT. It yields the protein CASSDRAESPLHF.